Sequencing of this T cell receptor (beta chain) was carried out in a study of cytomegalovirus exposure and HLA in healthy donors. Turning to the study itself: Assignment to the Caucasian-associated ancestry cluster applied to around 82% of the approximately 400 genotyped donors. Findings and limits, study-wide: Reportedly, cytomegalovirus status was diagnosed with high sensitivity and specificity. Later analysis identified a missense DCLRE1C variant that was linked to TCR beta V- and J-gene trimming. It was approximately 160 TCR beta chains that were listed as cytomegalovirus-associated.

Note on this clone: Its antigen is not known.

Trimming cost V 2 bases and J 8 bases, with 13 bases left between them. Germline V gives CDR1 MNHNS, CDR2 SASEGT. This CDR3 contains 14 residues. A multiplex PCR was run with 60 Vbeta primers and 13 Jbeta primers. Here immunoSEQ multiplex PCR was the method, and the copy in TCRdb shows in-frame clones only, minus some. The repertoire holds 85,000 to 100,000 clones, with around three quarters as singletons. Sequenced input: PBMCs. The chain carries TRBV6-1 and TRBJ2-1; no firm D call. The sequence was collected from a male donor in good health and CMV-seropositive. In DNA, the CDR3 is TGTGCCAGCAGTGAAACGGATGGAGTCGATGAGCAGTTCTTC. This codes for CASSETDGVDEQFF.